The present entry profiles one T cell receptor beta chain with its context. Authors' data handling: Amplifying reference gene primers gave estimates of nucleated cell counts. Profiling relied on immunoSEQ multiplex PCR, and the TCRdb table lists in-frame clones only, not all of them. That table supplies the V and J calls and clone size; D and trimming were determined from the DNA. The table has a few hundred thousand clones, about nine tenths seen once. This entry is derived from a study of blood T cell repertoires in COVID-19. Enrolled through a virtual design, the participants were between 18 and 89 years of age and came from about two dozen US areas. Cohort 3 recovered donors had two negative PCRs, clearance, or symptom resolution. The CDR3 totals 18 residues. Germline CDR1 is MDHEN and CDR2 is SYDVKM. V trimming: 2 bases; J trimming: 7 bases; junction bases outside the gene matches: 9.

This TCR came from a middle-aged man who had recovered from COVID-19. Sequenced input: PBMCs or T cells enriched from blood (not recorded which). The V and J genes are TRBV28 and TRBJ2-2; 14 nucleotides match TRBD2. CDR3 sequence: CASSLPSGLAGGGGELFF. CDR3 coding DNA: TGTGCCAGCAGTTTACCCTCCGGACTAGCGGGAGGAGGCGGGGAGCTGTTTTTT.